Listed below are T cell receptor beta chains from one sample, sequenced in a study of shared clonotypes between healthy human individuals. TCRdb's copy holds only in-frame clones and misses some; the assay was immunoSEQ multiplex PCR. This table has some 2.3 million clones, more than 85% appearing once. Specimen: naive CD4+ T cells from PBMCs. These receptors were taken from a man between 18 and 35 years old in good health. Some clones in this sample may be carry-over from other donors' samples. CDR3s include the opening cysteine and the closing phenylalanine or tryptophan. The D gene is left open where the match is weak. Only part of the rows carry a size: once, few, many, or a class if the clone is expanded.

.	TRBV30	.	TRBJ1-5	TGTGCCTGGAAGGGACGAGGAAATCAGCCCCAGCATTTT	CAWKGRGNQPQHF
.	TRBV19	.	TRBJ1-5	TGTGCCAGCGCCCCAGGACTGAATAGCAATCAGCCCCAGCATTTT	CASAPGLNSNQPQHF
.	TRBV27	TRBD1	TRBJ1-1	TGTGCCAGCAGGACAGGGGATAACACTGAAGCTTTCTTT	CASRTGDNTEAFF
.	TRBV9	.	TRBJ2-7	TGTGCCAGCAGCGTGACGGGACTCTCCTACGAGCAGTACTTC	CASSVTGLSYEQYF
.	TRBV28	.	TRBJ2-5	TGTGCCAGCAGTTTTCGGGTGGCAGTCCAAGAGACCCAGTACTTC	CASSFRVAVQETQYF
.	TRBV11-1	.	TRBJ1-4	TGTGCCAGCAGCCGTTCGGGGGATGAAAAACTGTTTTTT	CASSRSGDEKLFF
.	TRBV5-4	TRBD1	TRBJ2-7	TGTGCCAGCAGCGCTCCGGGACAGTCTTACGAGCAGTACTTC	CASSAPGQSYEQYF
.	TRBV28	.	TRBJ1-2	TGTGCCAGCAGGAACGGCGGGGGGCGTTGGGGCTACACCTTC	CASRNGGGRWGYTF
.	TRBV9	.	TRBJ2-7	TGTGCCAGCAGCGTAGTTGGGAGCTCCTACGAGCAGTACTTC	CASSVVGSSYEQYF
.	TRBV28	TRBD1	TRBJ2-2	TGTGCCAGCAGTTTAGCCGGGACAGCGAACACCGGGGAGCTGTTTTTT	CASSLAGTANTGELFF
.	TRBV20-1	.	TRBJ2-7	TGCAGTGCTAGTGACCGGATCGAGCAGTACTTC	CSASDRIEQYF
.	TRBV2	.	TRBJ2-7	TGTGCCAGCAGCTCCCAGCCCTCCTACGAGCAGTACTTC	CASSSQPSYEQYF
.	TRBV18	TRBD2	TRBJ2-7	TGTGCCAGCTCACCACCCCTGGGACTAGCGGCTAGCTCCTACGAGCAGTACTTC	CASSPPLGLAASSYEQYF
.	TRBV9	.	TRBJ1-4	TGTGCCAGCAGCTCGCAGGGAGCTGAAAAACTGTTTTTT	CASSSQGAEKLFF
.	TRBV29-1	.	TRBJ1-3	TGCAGCGTTGGGGGGCCCGGAAACACCATATATTTT	CSVGGPGNTIYF
.	TRBV28	.	TRBJ2-7	TGTGCCAGCAGTTCCCTCGGGGCGGGACAACACGAATACTTC	CASSSLGAGQHEYF
.	TRBV27	TRBD2	TRBJ2-7	TGTGCCAGCATTCTTCTCTCTAGACTAGGGGAGGGGAGCGGGTCCTACGAGCAGTACTTC	CASILLSRLGEGSGSYEQYF
.	TRBV28	TRBD1	TRBJ2-6	TGTGCCAGCAGAAACCTCGGGACAGGCTATCCCTCTGGGGCCAACGTCCTGACTTTC	CASRNLGTGYPSGANVLTF
few	TRBV18	.	TRBJ1-1	TGTGCCAGCTCACGTGGACCCCAAGCGAGCGCTGAAGCTTTCTTT	CASSRGPQASAEAFF
.	TRBV2	.	TRBJ2-5	TGTGCCAGCAGGCGGGACACTGAGACCCAGTACTTC	CASRRDTETQYF
few	TRBV4-1	.	TRBJ1-4	TGCGCCGGAGCGACGTCCGCAACTAATGAAAAACTGTTTTTT	CAGATSATNEKLFF
.	TRBV25-1	.	TRBJ2-5	TGTGCCAGCAGTGATGGCGGGAAAGGGTACCAAGAGACCCAGTACTTC	CASSDGGKGYQETQYF
once	TRBV2	TRBD1	TRBJ2-3	TGTGCCAGCAAGACAGGGGCGAGCACAGATACGCAGTATTTT	CASKTGASTDTQYF
.	TRBV19	.	TRBJ2-7	TGTGCCAGTAGCCTTAGGGGGGGCTACGAGCAGTACTTC	CASSLRGGYEQYF
.	TRBV30	.	TRBJ1-1	TGTGCCTGGACAGGCCTCGGGGACACTGAAGCTTTCTTT	CAWTGLGDTEAFF
.	TRBV29-1	.	TRBJ2-5	TGCAGCGTTGAAGCAGGGTTCGGAGAGACCCAGTACTTC	CSVEAGFGETQYF
.	TRBV27	.	TRBJ2-2	TGTGCCAGCAGTCTCAAATCGCCCGGACTGACGGGAATCACCGGGGAGCTGTTTTTT	CASSLKSPGLTGITGELFF
.	TRBV7-9	TRBD1	TRBJ1-1	TGTGCCAGCAGCTACAGACAGGGCGGAACTTTCTTT	CASSYRQGGTFF
.	TRBV5-5	TRBD1	TRBJ1-3	TGTGCCAGCAGGAGGGGGGACAGGGCCGGAAACACCATATATTTT	CASRRGDRAGNTIYF
.	TRBV18	.	TRBJ1-3	TGTGCCAGCTCACCACCGACAGGAACTGGAAACACCATATATTTT	CASSPPTGTGNTIYF
.	TRBV5-6	.	TRBJ2-5	TGTGCCAGCAGCATCCGGGACTACCGAGGGGGGGAGACCCAGTACTTC	CASSIRDYRGGETQYF
once	TRBV6-5	.	TRBJ2-5	TGTGCCAGCAGTTACTCCGCGACAGTGGGAGAGACCCAGTACTTC	CASSYSATVGETQYF
.	TRBV7-8	TRBD2	TRBJ2-2	TGTGCCAGCAGCTTAGCAGCGGGAATACTCACCGGGGAGCTGTTTTTT	CASSLAAGILTGELFF
.	TRBV6-5	.	TRBJ2-2	TGTGCCAGCAGTTACGGGGGGAGGCACGGGGAGCTGTTTTTT	CASSYGGRHGELFF
.	TRBV11-3	.	TRBJ1-4	TGTGCCAGCAGCTTGGACAAGAATGAAAAACTGTTTTTT	CASSLDKNEKLFF
.	TRBV7-8	.	TRBJ2-6	TGTGCCAGCAGCTTAGGGGGAACTGGGGCCAACGTCCTGACTTTC	CASSLGGTGANVLTF
.	TRBV4-2	.	TRBJ2-1	TGTGCCAGCAGCCAATCTAGGGCAACCCACAATGAGCAGTTCTTC	CASSQSRATHNEQFF
.	TRBV5-6	.	TRBJ2-5	TGTGCCAGCAGCTTGGTGGATCCCAGGAGGGAGACCCAGTACTTC	CASSLVDPRRETQYF
.	TRBV6-1	.	TRBJ2-5	TGTGCCAGCAGTGTCAGCATGGAGACCCAGTACTTC	CASSVSMETQYF
.	TRBV28	.	TRBJ2-7	TGTGCCAGCAGTTTTGGTGGCAGAAACTACGAGCAGTACTTC	CASSFGGRNYEQYF
.	TRBV28	.	TRBJ1-2	TGTGCCAGCAGTTTATTAGGGGGTCCTAACTATGGCTACACCTTC	CASSLLGGPNYGYTF
.	TRBV6-6	TRBD2	TRBJ2-7	TGTGCCAGCAGTACGACTAGCGGGTCGTCCTACGAGCAGTACTTC	CASSTTSGSSYEQYF
.	TRBV29-1	.	TRBJ2-3	TGCAGCGCTAACGCGGACAGAGGACCCACAGATACGCAGTATTTT	CSANADRGPTDTQYF